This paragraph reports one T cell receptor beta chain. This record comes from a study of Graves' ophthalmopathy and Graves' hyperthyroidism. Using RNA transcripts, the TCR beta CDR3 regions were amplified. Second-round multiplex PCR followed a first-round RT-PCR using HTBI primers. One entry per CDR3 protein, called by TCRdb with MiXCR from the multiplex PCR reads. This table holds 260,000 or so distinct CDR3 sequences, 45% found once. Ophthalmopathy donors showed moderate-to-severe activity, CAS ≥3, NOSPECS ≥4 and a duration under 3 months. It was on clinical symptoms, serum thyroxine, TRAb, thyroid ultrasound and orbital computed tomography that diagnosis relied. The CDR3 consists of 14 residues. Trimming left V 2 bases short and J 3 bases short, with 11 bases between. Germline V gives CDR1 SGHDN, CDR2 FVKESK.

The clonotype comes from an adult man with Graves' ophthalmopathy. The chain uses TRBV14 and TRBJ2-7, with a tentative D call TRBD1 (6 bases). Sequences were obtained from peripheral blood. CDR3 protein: CASSQSGHHYEQYF. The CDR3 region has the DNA TGTGCCAGCAGCCAATCGGGACACCACTACGAGCAGTACTTC.